One and the same sample provided the 9 T cell receptor beta chains below, sequenced in a study of neoadjuvant anti-PD-1 for oral cavity cancer. Noted time point: after neoadjuvant nivolumab, at surgical resection. TCRdb keeps only in-frame clones here, not all; method: immunoSEQ multiplex PCR. Altogether thousands of clones are present, 60% to 75% being singletons, with the ten largest covering approximately 2.9%. Sample: PBMCs, taken after nivolumab (anti-PD-1) treatment. The receptors were sampled from a person aged 35-79 years with oral cavity squamous cell carcinoma.

This clone appeared once. The genes are TRBV7-2 and TRBJ2-1; D uncertain. Germline CDR1 SGHTA, CDR2 FQGNSA. Trimming took off 3 bases at V and 6 bases at J, with 12 bases between the two ends. The CDR3 is 14 residues long. The CDR3 protein is CASSFPGFPNEQFF. CDR3 coding DNA: TGTGCCAGCAGCTTCCCAGGTTTCCCCAATGAGCAGTTCTTC.

This sequence joins TRBV29-1 and TRBJ1-1, with 8 bases lining up with TRBD1. V trimming: 6 bases; J trimming: 4 bases; junction bases outside the gene matches: 7. In germline, CDR1 is SQVTM, CDR2 ANQGSEA. This CDR3 contains 13 residues. CDR3 amino acids: CSVKTGGSTEAFF. The CDR3 DNA follows: TGCAGCGTGAAAACAGGGGGTAGCACTGAAGCTTTCTTT.

The chain employs TRBV2 and TRBJ1-6; D is undetermined. Germline CDR1 is SNHLY and CDR2 is FYNNEI. This CDR3 has 12 amino acids. V lost 3 bases, J lost 7 bases, and 4 bases lay in between. The CDR3, as DNA: TGTGCCAGCAGTGAGACAAATTCACCCCTCCACTTT. Amino acid sequence: CASSETNSPLHF.

This clone has just a few counts. The J gene is TRBJ2-3, the V gene TRBV19; 11 positions agree with TRBD2. The CDR3 is 16 residues long. CDR1 LNHDA and CDR2 SQIVND come from the germline V gene (reference sequence). The trim removed 6 bases at V and 5 bases at J, leaving 10 bases unmatched. The CDR3 sequence: CASRGRLAGGIDTQYF. The CDR3 region has the DNA TGTGCCAGTAGGGGCCGGCTAGCGGGGGGTATAGATACGCAGTATTTT.

This clone was counted only a few times. The chain has TRBV19 and TRBJ1-2; no firm D call. The germline V gene encodes CDR1 LNHDA and CDR2 SQIVND (reference sequence). V was clipped by 6 bases and J by 10 bases, with 12 bases between them. CDR3 size: 11 residues. DNA for the CDR3: TGTGCCAGTAGCCAAATCTCCATCTACACCTTC. Amino acid sequence: CASSQISIYTF.

The CDR3: CASRVNGGRNTGELFF. The CDR3 DNA follows: TGTGCCAGCAGGGTTAATGGCGGGCGGAACACCGGGGAGCTGTTTTTT. V is TRBV13 and J is TRBJ2-2, with a tentative D call TRBD2 (5 bases). The CDR3 covers 16 residues. The germline CDR1 and CDR2 sequences are PRHDT and FYEKMQ (reference sequence). The germline V and J ends were trimmed by 6 bases and 1 base, with 15 bases remaining between them.

V and J are TRBV6-1 and TRBJ2-7; no reliable D call. The CDR3 consists of 10 residues. Germline CDR1 is MNHNS and CDR2 is SASEGT. With 7 bases removed from V and 7 bases from J, the gap between germline ends came to 8 bases. This chain's CDR3 is CASNTWEQYF. Here the CDR3 DNA reads TGTGCCAGCAATACGTGGGAGCAGTACTTC.

A few counts support this clone. V gene TRBV7-9 combines with J gene TRBJ2-7; 10 bases agree with TRBD1. V dropped 1 base and J dropped 4; count of bases not matched to a gene: 13. The CDR3 contains 18 residues. Per germline, CDR1 SEHNR and CDR2 FQNEAQ (reference sequence). In nucleotides, the CDR3 is TGTGCCAGCAGCTTAGTAGGCGGACAGGGGGAGTCTCGATACGAGCAGTACTTC. This translates into CASSLVGGQGESRYEQYF.

The V call is TRBV4-1, the J call TRBJ2-7; D is perhaps TRBD2 (5 bases). Trimming pared 0 bases from V and 1 base from J, leaving 10 bases between. CDR1 is MGHRA and CDR2 is YSYEKL in the germline V gene. CDR3 size: 15 residues. Written as DNA, the CDR3 is TGCGCCAGCAGCCAAGAACTAGGAGAGTCCTACGAGCAGTACTTC. Translating gives CASSQELGESYEQYF.